This T cell receptor beta chain originates from a study of cytomegalovirus exposure and HLA in healthy donors. The wider study: HLA-typed donors were the source of about 85 million unique TCRs, which an early data release held. Whole-study results and caveats: In a later analysis, common viral pathogens appeared linked to several of the most significant clusters. As a later analysis showed, a missense DCLRE1C variant was linked to trimming of TCR beta V- and J-genes.

Primers for the PCR totalled 60 Vbeta and 13 Jbeta. This table comes from immunoSEQ multiplex PCR, and its TCRdb copy is limited to in-frame clones, with some not included. Of roughly 170,000 clones listed, 75% are singletons. In regard to this clone: As yet, its antigen is unknown.

The CDR3 has 18 amino acids. The germline V gene encodes CDR1 LGHNT and CDR2 FRNRAP. V trimming: 2 bases; J trimming: 3 bases; junction bases outside the gene matches: 13. The sequence came from a female donor in good health and CMV-seronegative. Sequenced input: PBMCs. The rearrangement uses TRBV12-5 and TRBJ1-5; 7 positions agree with TRBD1. In DNA, the CDR3 is TGTGCTAGTGGTTTGCCCTACCCCGGGACAGATTTCAATCAGCCCCAGCATTTT. Translated: CASGLPYPGTDFNQPQHF.